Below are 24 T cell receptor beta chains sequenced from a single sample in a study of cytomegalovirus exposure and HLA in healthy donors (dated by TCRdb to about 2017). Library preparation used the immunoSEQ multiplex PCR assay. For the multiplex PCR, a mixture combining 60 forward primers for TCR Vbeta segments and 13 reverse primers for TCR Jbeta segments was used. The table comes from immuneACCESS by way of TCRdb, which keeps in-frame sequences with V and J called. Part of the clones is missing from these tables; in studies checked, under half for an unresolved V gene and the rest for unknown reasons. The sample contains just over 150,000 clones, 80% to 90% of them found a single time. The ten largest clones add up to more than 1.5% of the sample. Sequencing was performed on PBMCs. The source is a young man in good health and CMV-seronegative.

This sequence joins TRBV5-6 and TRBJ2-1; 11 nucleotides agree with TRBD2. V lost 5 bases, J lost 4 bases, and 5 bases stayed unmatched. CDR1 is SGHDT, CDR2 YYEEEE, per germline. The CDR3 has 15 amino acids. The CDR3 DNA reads TGTGCCAGCAGTCCCGGGACTAGCGGTTACAATGAGCAGTTCTTC. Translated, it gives CASSPGTSGYNEQFF.

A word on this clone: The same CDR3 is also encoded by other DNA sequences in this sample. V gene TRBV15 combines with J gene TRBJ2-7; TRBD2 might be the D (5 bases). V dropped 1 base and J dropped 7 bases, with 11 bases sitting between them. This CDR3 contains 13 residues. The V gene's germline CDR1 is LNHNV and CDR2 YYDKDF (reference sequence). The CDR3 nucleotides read TGTGCCACCAGCAGAGGAGGGATGGATGAGCAGTACTTC. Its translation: CATSRGGMDEQYF.

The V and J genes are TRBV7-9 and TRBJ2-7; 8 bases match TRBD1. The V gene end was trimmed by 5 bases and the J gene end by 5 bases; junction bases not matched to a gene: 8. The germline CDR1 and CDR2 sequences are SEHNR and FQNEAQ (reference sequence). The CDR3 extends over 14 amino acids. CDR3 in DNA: TGTGCCAGCAGCCTCCAGGGGGCTCCCAACGAGCAGTACTTC. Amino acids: CASSLQGAPNEQYF.

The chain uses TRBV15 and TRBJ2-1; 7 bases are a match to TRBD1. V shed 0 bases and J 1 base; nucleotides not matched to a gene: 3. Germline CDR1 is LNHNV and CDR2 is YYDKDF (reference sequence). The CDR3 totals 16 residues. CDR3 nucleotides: TGTGCCACCAGCAGAGAACAGGGGATATCCTACAATGAGCAGTTCTTC. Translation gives CATSREQGISYNEQFF. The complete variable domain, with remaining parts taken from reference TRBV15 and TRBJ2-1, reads DAMVIQNPRYQVTQFGKPVTLSCSQTLNHNVMYWYQQKSSQAPKLLFHYYDKDFNNEADTPDNFQSRRPNTSFCFLDIRSPGLGDTAMYLCATSREQGISYNEQFFGPGTRLTVL.

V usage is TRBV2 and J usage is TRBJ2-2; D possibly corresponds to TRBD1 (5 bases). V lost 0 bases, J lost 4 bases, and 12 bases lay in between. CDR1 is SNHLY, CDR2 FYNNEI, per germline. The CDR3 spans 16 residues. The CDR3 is CASSEAPRAVTGELFF. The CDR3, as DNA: TGTGCCAGCAGTGAAGCACCCAGGGCGGTCACCGGGGAGCTGTTTTTT.

The CDR3 is CASSVQTGSHTEAFF. Written as DNA, the CDR3 is TGTGCCAGCTCCGTCCAAACAGGGTCCCACACTGAAGCTTTCTTT. The chain has TRBV18 and TRBJ1-1, with D possibly being TRBD1 (6 bases). CDR1 is KGHSH and CDR2 is LQKENI in the germline V gene. The CDR3 totals 15 residues. Trimming cost V 6 bases and J 3 bases, with 17 bases left between them.

CDR3 sequence reads: CASSQGPLAGALGEQFF. The DNA for the CDR3 is TGCGCCAGCAGCCAAGGGCCCCTAGCGGGGGCCCTGGGTGAGCAGTTCTTC. The chain uses TRBV4-1 and TRBJ2-1, with 10 bases matching TRBD2. Germline assignment: CDR1 MGHRA and CDR2 YSYEKL. V was pared by 1 base and J by 9 bases, with 12 bases of the junction left unmatched. The CDR3 is 17 residues long.

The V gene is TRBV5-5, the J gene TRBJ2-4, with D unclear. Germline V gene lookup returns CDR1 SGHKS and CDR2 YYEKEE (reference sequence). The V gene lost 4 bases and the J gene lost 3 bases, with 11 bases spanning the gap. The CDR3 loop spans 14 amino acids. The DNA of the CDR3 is TGTGCCAGCAGCGCCCTTTTCGGCAAAAACATTCAGTACTTC. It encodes CASSALFGKNIQYF.

CDR3 residues: CASSPGTGPSNEKLFF. Here the CDR3 DNA reads TGTGCCAGCAGCCCCGGGACAGGCCCTTCTAATGAAAAACTGTTTTTT. This chain joins TRBV7-9 and TRBJ1-4; TRBD1 matches 8 bases. Germline lookup yields CDR1 SEHNR and CDR2 FQNEAQ (reference sequence). The length of the CDR3 is 16 residues. V was clipped by 5 bases and J by 3 bases; unmatched bases: 8.

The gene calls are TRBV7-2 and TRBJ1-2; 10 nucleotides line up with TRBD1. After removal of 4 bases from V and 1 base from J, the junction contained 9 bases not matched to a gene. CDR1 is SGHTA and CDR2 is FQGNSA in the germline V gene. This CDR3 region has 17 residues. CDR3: CASSSGQGLPINYGYTF. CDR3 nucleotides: TGTGCCAGCAGCTCGGGACAGGGGCTACCTATTAACTATGGCTACACCTTC.

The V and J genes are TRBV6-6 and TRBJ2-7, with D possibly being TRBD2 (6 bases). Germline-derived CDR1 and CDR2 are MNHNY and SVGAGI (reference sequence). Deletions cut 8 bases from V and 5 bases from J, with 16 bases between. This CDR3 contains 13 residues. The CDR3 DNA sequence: TGTGCCAGCGGGACCTGGGGCGGGGACGAGCAGTACTTC. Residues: CASGTWGGDEQYF.

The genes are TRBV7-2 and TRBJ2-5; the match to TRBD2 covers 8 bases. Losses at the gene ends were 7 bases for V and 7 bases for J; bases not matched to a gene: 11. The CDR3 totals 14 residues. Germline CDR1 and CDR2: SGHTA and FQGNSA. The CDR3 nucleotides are TGTGCCAGCAAGCTTAATCCGGGGGGGAGGACCCAGTACTTC. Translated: CASKLNPGGRTQYF.

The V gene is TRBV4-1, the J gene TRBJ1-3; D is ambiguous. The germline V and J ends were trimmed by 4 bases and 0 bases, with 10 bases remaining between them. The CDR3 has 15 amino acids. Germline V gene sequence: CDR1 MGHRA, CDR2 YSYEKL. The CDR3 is CASSPVQTSGNTIYF. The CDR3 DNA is TGCGCCAGCAGCCCAGTACAGACCTCTGGAAACACCATATATTTT.

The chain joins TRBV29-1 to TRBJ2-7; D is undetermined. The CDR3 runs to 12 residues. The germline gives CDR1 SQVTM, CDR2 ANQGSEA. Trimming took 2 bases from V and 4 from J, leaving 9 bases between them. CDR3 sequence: CSVELESYEQYF. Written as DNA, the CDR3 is TGCAGCGTTGAACTGGAGTCGTACGAGCAGTACTTC.

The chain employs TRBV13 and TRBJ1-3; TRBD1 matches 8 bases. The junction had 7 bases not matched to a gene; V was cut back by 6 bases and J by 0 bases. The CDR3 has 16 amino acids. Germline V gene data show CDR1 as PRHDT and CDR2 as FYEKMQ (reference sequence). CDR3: CASRSDRVDSGNTIYF. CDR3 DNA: TGTGCCAGCAGATCGGACAGGGTTGACTCTGGAAACACCATATATTTT.

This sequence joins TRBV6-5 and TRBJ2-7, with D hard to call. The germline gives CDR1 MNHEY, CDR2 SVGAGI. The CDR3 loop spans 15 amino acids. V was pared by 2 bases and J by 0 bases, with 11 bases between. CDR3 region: CASSYTVSSSYEQYF. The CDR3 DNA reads TGTGCCAGCAGTTACACGGTTTCGAGCTCCTACGAGCAGTACTTC.

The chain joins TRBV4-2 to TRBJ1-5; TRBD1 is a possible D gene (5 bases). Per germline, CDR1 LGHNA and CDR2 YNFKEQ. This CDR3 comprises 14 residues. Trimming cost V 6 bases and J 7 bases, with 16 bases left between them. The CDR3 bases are TGTGCCAGCAGTAAAATAGGGGTGGGCCAGCCCCAGCATTTT. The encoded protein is CASSKIGVGQPQHF.

The CDR3 protein is CASSLSKFLDSPLHF. CDR3 in DNA: TGTGCCAGCAGTTTATCTAAGTTTCTCGATTCACCCCTCCACTTT. The V and J genes are TRBV28 and TRBJ1-6; unclear D gene. Germline V gene data show CDR1 as MDHEN and CDR2 as SYDVKM. The CDR3 has 15 residues. Trimming cost V 1 base and J 8 bases, with 12 bases left between them.

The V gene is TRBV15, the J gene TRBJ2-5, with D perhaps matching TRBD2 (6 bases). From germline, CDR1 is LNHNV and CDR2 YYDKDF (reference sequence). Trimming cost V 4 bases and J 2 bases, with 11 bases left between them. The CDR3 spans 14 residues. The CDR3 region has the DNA TGTGCCACCAGCACAGGACTAATTCAAGAGACCCAGTACTTC. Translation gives CATSTGLIQETQYF.

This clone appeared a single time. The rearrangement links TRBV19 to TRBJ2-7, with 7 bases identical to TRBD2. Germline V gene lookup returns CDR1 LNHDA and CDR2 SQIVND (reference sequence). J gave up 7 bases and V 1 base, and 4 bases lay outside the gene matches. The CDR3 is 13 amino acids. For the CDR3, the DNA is TGTGCCAGTAGTATAGTAGGCGGGGGTGAGCAGTACTTC. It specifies CASSIVGGGEQYF.

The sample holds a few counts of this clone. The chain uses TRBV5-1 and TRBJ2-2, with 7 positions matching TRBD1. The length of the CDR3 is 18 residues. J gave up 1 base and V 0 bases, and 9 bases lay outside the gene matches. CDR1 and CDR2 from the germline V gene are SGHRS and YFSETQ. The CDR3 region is CASSLAQFRQGNTGELFF. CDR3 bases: TGCGCCAGCAGCTTGGCTCAGTTTCGACAGGGGAACACCGGGGAGCTGTTTTTT.

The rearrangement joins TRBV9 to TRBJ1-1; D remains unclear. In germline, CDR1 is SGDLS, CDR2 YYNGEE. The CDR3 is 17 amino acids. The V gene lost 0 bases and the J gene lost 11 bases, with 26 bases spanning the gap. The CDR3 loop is CASSVDDGVGTGLVAFF. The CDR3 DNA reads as TGTGCCAGCAGCGTAGACGACGGGGTAGGAACCGGGTTGGTGGCTTTCTTT.

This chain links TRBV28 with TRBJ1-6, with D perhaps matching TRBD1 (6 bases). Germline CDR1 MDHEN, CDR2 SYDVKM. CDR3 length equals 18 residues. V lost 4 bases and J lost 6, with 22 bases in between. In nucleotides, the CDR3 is TGTGCCAGCAGTTCTGGGATGGCGGGGGCAAATTTTAATTCACCCCTCCACTTT. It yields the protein CASSSGMAGANFNSPLHF.

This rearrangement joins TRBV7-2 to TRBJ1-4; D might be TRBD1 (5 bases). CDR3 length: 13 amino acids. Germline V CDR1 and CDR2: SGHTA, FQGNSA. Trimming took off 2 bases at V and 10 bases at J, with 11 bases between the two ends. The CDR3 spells CASSLTQGGKLFF. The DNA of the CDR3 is TGTGCCAGCAGCTTAACCCAGGGCGGAAAACTGTTTTTT.